The clone carrying this T cell receptor (beta chain) was counted a few times. What it binds is not known. CDR1 and CDR2 (germline): SGHRS, YFSETQ. The V and J ends lost 3 bases and 1 base respectively, with 14 bases between them. This CDR3 comprises 15 residues. These data come from a study of T-cell memory formation after mild COVID-19. For the study at large: Largely donor-specific sequence clusters came from a couple of donors.

Researchers used 5'RACE with constant-segment primers to make TCR alpha and TCR beta cDNA libraries that carry sample barcodes and UMIs. TCRdb re-called the 5' RACE reads with MiXCR, one entry per CDR3 protein. The sample contains roughly 560,000 distinct CDR3 sequences, over 20% of which appear only once. Findings and caveats of the study: CD4+ contracting clones lay mainly in CM and EM, CD8+ ones in EMRA. CD4/CD8 balance characterized clones contracting day 15 to 85, and CD4+ skew characterized later expanders.

The receptor's source is an adult woman who had mild COVID-19 (a few samples of this study predate the infection). Cell type and time point are not known. The sequencing input was PBMCs or a T cell subset sorted from them (not recorded which). The chain has TRBV5-1 and TRBJ2-7; perhaps TRBD1 as D (6 bases). CDR3 coding DNA: TGCGCCAGCAGCTGGGAACAGGGTGGTTCCTACGAGCAGTACTTC. It encodes CASSWEQGGSYEQYF.